These 17 T cell receptor beta chains were sequenced from one sample in a study of shared clonotypes between healthy human individuals. Naive CD8 cells, CD45RO-negative and positively selected for CCR7, excluded terminally differentiated effector memory CD45RA+ cells. TCRdb's table, derived via immunoSEQ multiplex PCR, lists solely in-frame clones and lacks some. This repertoire shows approximately 2,000,000 clones, over 85% found once; its top ten account for about 1.7%. Sequencing was carried out using naive CD8+ T cells from PBMCs. These receptors originate from a man between 18 and 35 years old in good health. Some clones in this sample may be carry-over from other donors' samples.

This chain connects TRBV4-1 to TRBJ2-7, with D possibly TRBD2 on 6 matching bases. The CDR3 totals 18 residues. Germline V gene data show CDR1 as MGHRA and CDR2 as YSYEKL. The V end was cut by 0 bases, the J end by 6 bases, with 24 bases between. The CDR3 spells CASSQEPGEYLVGSEQYF. In DNA form, the CDR3 reads TGCGCCAGCAGCCAAGAACCGGGAGAGTACCTCGTTGGATCCGAGCAGTACTTC.

This clone was detected once. V is TRBV30 and J is TRBJ1-2, with TRBD1 matching 9 bases. Germline V gene data show CDR1 as GTSNPN and CDR2 as SVGIG (reference sequence). The junction had 2 bases not matched to a gene; V was cut back by 4 bases and J by 8 bases. This CDR3 comprises 11 residues. In DNA, the CDR3 is TGTGCCTGGACAACAGGGGGCGGCTACACCTTC. Translation: CAWTTGGGYTF.

The chain uses TRBV7-9 and TRBJ2-1; a weak D match, TRBD1 (6 bases). CDR1 and CDR2 (germline): SEHNR, FQNEAQ (reference sequence). This CDR3 comprises 16 residues. Between the trimmed V and J ends, which lost 5 bases and 6 bases, there was a span of 20 bases. Here the CDR3 reads CASSPPEGHQINEQFF. In DNA, the CDR3 is TGTGCCAGCAGCCCCCCCGAGGGACACCAAATCAATGAGCAGTTCTTC.

This chain links TRBV4-1 with TRBJ2-1; tentatively, D is TRBD2 (6 bases). CDR3 length: 16 residues. V was cut by 4 bases and J by 7 bases, with 20 bases left in between. CDR1 and CDR2 from the germline V gene are MGHRA and YSYEKL. The CDR3, as DNA: TGCGCCAGCAGCCCCTACCGGGACTCCACTGGGAATGAGCAGTTCTTC. Translation gives CASSPYRDSTGNEQFF.

In this sample, this clone turned up once. This chain connects TRBV5-1 to TRBJ2-6; D gene uncertain. Deletions cut 0 bases from V and 1 base from J, with 5 bases between. The germline V gene has CDR1 SGHRS and CDR2 YFSETQ. This CDR3 region has 15 residues. The CDR3 spells CASSLERSGANVLTF. The CDR3 DNA reads TGCGCCAGCAGCTTGGAGAGGTCTGGGGCCAACGTCCTGACTTTC.

This clone has a single count. This rearrangement joins TRBV5-6 to TRBJ2-7; tentative D call: TRBD2 (5 bases). The CDR3 runs 14 residues. Germline loops: CDR1 SGHDT, CDR2 YYEEEE. V shed 2 bases and J shed 2 bases, with 11 bases lying between them. CDR3 sequence reads: CASSFRRVTYEQYF. CDR3 bases: TGTGCCAGCAGCTTTCGGCGGGTTACCTACGAGCAGTACTTC.

The gene calls are TRBV18 and TRBJ2-2; TRBD1 agrees at 7 bases. CDR3 length: 15 residues. CDR1 and CDR2 (germline): KGHSH, LQKENI. V gave up 3 bases and J gave up 4 bases; unmatched junction bases: 5. CDR3 amino acids: CASSPNRDSTGELFF. CDR3 in DNA: TGTGCCAGCTCACCCAACCGGGACAGCACCGGGGAGCTGTTTTTT. The entire variable domain, with the rest obtained from reference TRBV18 and TRBJ2-2, is as follows: NAGVMQNPRHLVRRRGQEARLRCSPMKGHSHVYWYRQLPEEGLKFMVYLQKENIIDESGMPKERFSAEFPKEGPSILRIQQVVRGDSAAYFCASSPNRDSTGELFFGEGSRLTVL.

To note about this clone: The junction shows a germline mismatch at one end, possibly a read error. This chain uses TRBV5-1 with TRBJ1-2, with D maybe TRBD1 (6 bases). The CDR3 is 12 residues long. In germline, CDR1 is SGHRS, CDR2 YFSETQ. CDR3: CASTLTGDGYTF. CDR3 nucleotide sequence: TGCGCCAGCACCTTGACAGGCGATGGCTACACCTTC. The full variable domain, with the rest looked up from reference TRBV5-1 and TRBJ1-2, is KAGVTQTPRYLIKTRGQQVTLSCSPISGHRSVSWYQQTPGQGLQFLFEYFSETQRNKGNFPGRFSGRQFSNSRSEMNVSTLELGDSALYLCASTLTGDGYTFGSGTRLTVV.

This clone was counted a few times. The chain uses TRBV9 and TRBJ2-1; 7 nucleotides line up with TRBD1. Germline V lookup: CDR1 SGDLS, CDR2 YYNGEE. CDR3 size: 13 residues. J lost 7 bases, V lost 3 bases, and 4 bases had no gene match. DNA for the CDR3: TGTGCCAGCAGCGGGACAGGAGTAAATGAGCAGTTCTTC. It encodes CASSGTGVNEQFF.

V is TRBV7-9 and J is TRBJ2-2; D not resolved. Deletions cut 5 bases from V and 2 bases from J, with 15 bases between. Germline V gene data show CDR1 as SEHNR and CDR2 as FQNEAQ (reference sequence). The CDR3 is 16 residues long. CDR3 loop: CASSDYQTLNTGELFF. CDR3 DNA sequence: TGTGCCAGCAGCGATTACCAGACCTTAAACACCGGGGAGCTGTTTTTT.

This clone was counted a single time. This rearrangement joins TRBV11-2 to TRBJ2-7; 11 bases are a match to TRBD1. This CDR3 comprises 15 residues. Per germline, CDR1 SGHAT and CDR2 FQNNGV. Trimming took 5 bases from V and 7 from J; bases not matched to a gene: 10. CDR3 sequence: CASSPIRGQGEEQYF. CDR3 DNA sequence: TGTGCCAGCAGCCCCATACGGGGACAGGGGGAGGAGCAGTACTTC.

The rearrangement uses TRBV28 and TRBJ2-1, with TRBD2 identical over 9 bases. Losses at the gene ends were 1 base for V and 4 bases for J; bases not matched to a gene: 2. The CDR3 spans 15 residues. Germline CDR1 and CDR2: MDHEN and SYDVKM. The CDR3 here is CASSLFLAGYNEQFF. CDR3 DNA sequence: TGTGCCAGCAGTTTATTCCTAGCGGGATACAATGAGCAGTTCTTC.

V is TRBV19 and J is TRBJ2-1, with TRBD1 identical over 9 bases. Germline V gene sequence: CDR1 LNHDA, CDR2 SQIVND (reference sequence). Trimming at V came to 5 bases and at J to 8 bases, leaving 16 bases not matched to a gene. This CDR3 has 17 residues. CDR3 bases: TGTGCCAGTAGTCCGCCCCGTTGGGACAGGGTGTGGGATGAGCAGTTCTTC. This gives the protein CASSPPRWDRVWDEQFF.

The chain employs TRBV4-2 and TRBJ1-2; 7 positions match TRBD1. This CDR3 comprises 18 residues. Trimming took 1 base from V and 5 from J; bases not matched to a gene: 16. Germline CDR1 LGHNA, CDR2 YNFKEQ. The CDR3 nucleotides are TGTGCCAGCAGCCAAGTAGGGGGCCAGCGGGGACCGGAGTATGGCTACACCTTC. Translation: CASSQVGGQRGPEYGYTF.

The rearrangement links TRBV19 to TRBJ1-5, with a possible D match to TRBD1 (6 bases). The V and J ends lost 4 bases and 1 base respectively, with 11 bases between them. Germline-derived CDR1 and CDR2 are LNHDA and SQIVND (reference sequence). The CDR3 contains 15 residues. CDR3 protein: CASSRNRASNQPQHF. The CDR3 DNA follows: TGTGCCAGTAGTAGAAACAGGGCGAGCAATCAGCCCCAGCATTTT.

The rearrangement joins TRBV11-2 to TRBJ2-7; 8 nucleotides agree with TRBD2. The germline CDR1 and CDR2 sequences are SGHAT and FQNNGV. Trimming cost V 2 bases and J 0 bases; bases outside gene matches: 3. The CDR3 is made up of 15 amino acids. The CDR3 nucleotides are TGTGCCAGCAGCTTAACTAGCGGTAGCTCCTACGAGCAGTACTTC. Translated, it gives CASSLTSGSSYEQYF.

The V gene is TRBV28, the J gene TRBJ2-5; 7 positions match TRBD1. The CDR3 contains 16 residues. V trimming: 3 bases; J trimming: 4 bases; junction bases outside the gene matches: 11. Germline-derived CDR1 and CDR2 are MDHEN and SYDVKM. The CDR3 here is CASSFNLQGVGETQYF. The CDR3 DNA is TGTGCCAGCAGTTTCAACCTCCAGGGGGTGGGAGAGACCCAGTACTTC.